One sample yielded the 26 T cell receptor beta chains listed below, sequenced in a study of blood T cell repertoires in COVID-19 (dated by TCRdb to about 2020). Libraries were constructed by the immunoSEQ multiplex PCR assay. TCRdb provides this immuneACCESS table in a form limited to in-frame rearrangements. Some clones are lacking; in checked studies, under half of them reflect an unresolved V gene, and why the rest are absent is not known. The sample yields some 65,000 clones; approximately 85% were counted once. Together, the top ten hold over 2.5% of the sample. Sequenced: peripheral blood. The receptor set was obtained from an elderly man with acute or convalescent COVID-19.

This sequence joins TRBV19 and TRBJ2-7; no definite D call. Trimming removed 5 bases at V and 3 bases at J, with 26 bases between. Germline CDR1 and CDR2: LNHDA and SQIVND (reference sequence). The CDR3 spans 18 residues. The DNA for the CDR3 is TGTGCCAGTAGTCCCGACTTGGCCCGACCTACTACCTACTACGAGCAGTACTTC. Translated: CASSPDLARPTTYYEQYF.

This chain joins TRBV5-6 and TRBJ1-5, with 7 bases lining up with TRBD1. Looked up from germline, CDR1 is SGHDT and CDR2 is YYEEEE. J gave up 4 bases and V 4 bases, and 5 bases lay outside the gene matches. This CDR3 is built from 14 residues. This CDR3 is CASSQGQLNQPQHF. The CDR3 DNA sequence: TGTGCCAGCAGCCAGGGACAGCTTAATCAGCCCCAGCATTTT.

The chain recombines TRBV29-1 with TRBJ2-7; 7 bases are shared with TRBD1. This CDR3 spans 13 amino acids. V gave up 4 bases and J gave up 0 bases; unmatched junction bases: 3. Germline-derived CDR1 and CDR2 are SQVTM and ANQGSEA. CDR3 coding DNA: TGCAGCGTTGGTAACAGGGGCTCCTACGAGCAGTACTTC. Translated, it gives CSVGNRGSYEQYF.

This chain links TRBV6-5 with TRBJ1-1; D may be TRBD1 (5 bases). Germline CDR1 reads MNHEY; CDR2 reads SVGAGI. V gave up 5 bases and J gave up 7 bases, with 17 bases separating them. The CDR3 has 14 amino acids. The DNA of the CDR3 is TGTGCCAGCAGTCAAAGGGGTAATAGGGGTGAAGCTTTCTTT. This translates into CASSQRGNRGEAFF.

This rearrangement joins TRBV15 to TRBJ1-6, with TRBD1 identical over 7 bases. Germline loops: CDR1 LNHNV, CDR2 YYDKDF (reference sequence). Germline trimming cut 0 bases from V and 9 bases from J; bases unmatched to any gene: 5. The CDR3 runs 15 residues. CDR3 coding DNA: TGTGCCACCAGCAGAGAGAGGACAGGATTTTCACCCCTCCACTTT. It translates to CATSRERTGFSPLHF.

This chain uses TRBV6-6 with TRBJ1-1; D may be TRBD1 (6 bases). CDR3 length equals 14 residues. Germline CDR1 reads MNHNY; CDR2 reads SVGAGI (reference sequence). V lost 7 bases, J lost 1 base, and 13 bases lay in between. The DNA of the CDR3 is TGTGCCAGCACTCAGAGGGGGGGGAACACTGAAGCTTTCTTT. This codes for CASTQRGGNTEAFF.

V gene TRBV3-1 (or the pseudogene TRBV3-2) combines with J gene TRBJ2-1, with TRBD2 identical over 11 bases. This CDR3 has 18 amino acids. With 3 bases clipped from V and 0 bases from J, the junction kept 7 bases outside the gene matches. The germline V gene encodes CDR1 LGHDT and CDR2 YNNKEL (reference sequence). The CDR3 bases are TGTGCCAGCAGCCACGCCGGGACTAGCGGCAGCTCCTACAATGAGCAGTTCTTC. Amino acids: CASSHAGTSGSSYNEQFF.

The V gene is TRBV2, the J gene TRBJ2-7, with 7 bases matching TRBD1. CDR1 is SNHLY, CDR2 FYNNEI, per germline. J gave up 7 bases and V 5 bases, and 11 bases lay outside the gene matches. CDR3 length equals 14 residues. CDR3 sequence: CASSITGDIGEQYF. Written as DNA, the CDR3 is TGTGCCAGCAGTATTACAGGGGATATTGGGGAGCAGTACTTC.

The chain uses TRBV2 and TRBJ2-5; 7 nucleotides agree with TRBD2. V lost 8 bases, J lost 5 bases, and 11 bases stayed unmatched. The CDR3 spans 14 residues. Germline assignment: CDR1 SNHLY and CDR2 FYNNEI. The CDR3 DNA reads TGTGCCAGCGACCTTTGGGGGGGAAGGGAGACCCAGTACTTC. Protein: CASDLWGGRETQYF. Full variable domain (rest looked up from reference TRBV2 and TRBJ2-5): EPEVTQTPSHQVTQMGQEVILRCVPISNHLYFYWYRQILGQKVEFLVSFYNNEISEKSEIFDDQFSVERPDGSNFTLKIRSTKLEDSAMYFCASDLWGGRETQYFGPGTRLLVL.

This chain's CDR3 is CASSSRTSGIDYEQYF. The CDR3 DNA reads TGTGCCAGCAGCTCCCGGACTAGCGGGATTGACTACGAGCAGTACTTC. The J gene is TRBJ2-7, the V gene TRBV7-9, with 12 bases fitting TRBD2. Germline-derived CDR1 and CDR2 are SEHNR and FQNEAQ (reference sequence). CDR3 size: 16 residues. V shed 4 bases and J 3 bases; nucleotides not matched to a gene: 7.

This clone was seen only a few times. The chain has TRBV24-1 and TRBJ1-5; D uncertain. The CDR3 runs 13 residues. Looked up from germline, CDR1 is KGHDR and CDR2 is SFDVKD. The V end lost 5 bases, the J end lost 1 base, and 5 bases lay between the germline ends. CDR3: CATSVSSNQPQHF. The CDR3, as DNA: TGTGCCACCAGTGTCTCCAGCAATCAGCCCCAGCATTTT.

V and J are TRBV27 and TRBJ2-7, with D tentatively TRBD1 (5 bases). This CDR3 has 14 residues. CDR1 and CDR2 from the germline V gene are MNHEY and SMNVEV (reference sequence). Trimming left V 4 bases short and J 3 bases short, with 13 bases between. CDR3 region: CASSYWGAGYEQYF. The CDR3 nucleotides read TGTGCCAGCAGTTACTGGGGCGCAGGCTACGAGCAGTACTTC.

V is TRBV24-1 and J is TRBJ2-5; D perhaps matches TRBD1 (6 bases). The germline CDR1 and CDR2 sequences are KGHDR and SFDVKD. This CDR3 is built from 17 residues. V lost 1 base and J 1 base, leaving 15 bases between the germline ends. CDR3 amino acids: CATSDFHRDPFQETQYF. CDR3 sequence (DNA): TGTGCCACCAGTGATTTTCACAGGGACCCTTTCCAAGAGACCCAGTACTTC.

This chain joins TRBV6-5 and TRBJ1-2; D remains unclear. The V gene's germline CDR1 is MNHEY and CDR2 SVGAGI. The CDR3 runs to 13 residues. The V end was cut by 6 bases, the J end by 1 base, with 9 bases between. The CDR3 coding sequence is TGTGCCAGCAGCCCCGGTATTAACTATGGCTACACCTTC. The encoded protein is CASSPGINYGYTF.

The V and J genes are TRBV5-1 and TRBJ2-7, with D hard to call. The CDR3 consists of 12 residues. From germline, CDR1 is SGHRS and CDR2 YFSETQ. Trimming left V 1 base short and J 3 bases short, with 5 bases between. The CDR3 reads CASSLHSYEQYF. CDR3 coding DNA: TGCGCCAGCAGCTTGCACAGCTACGAGCAGTACTTC.

This clone appeared once. This sequence joins TRBV10-3 and TRBJ2-7; TRBD2 matches at 7 bases. Trimming took 11 bases from V and 6 from J; bases not matched to a gene: 13. Germline assignment: CDR1 ENHRY and CDR2 SYGVKD. There are 13 residues in the CDR3. The CDR3 protein is CAARRGEGSEQYF. Written as DNA, the CDR3 is TGTGCCGCGCGGCGTGGGGAGGGATCCGAGCAGTACTTC.

This chain uses TRBV30 with TRBJ1-1, with 9 bases fitting TRBD1. The CDR3 spans 12 residues. The germline CDR1 and CDR2 sequences are GTSNPN and SVGIG (reference sequence). V shed 2 bases and J 11 bases; nucleotides not matched to a gene: 6. The CDR3 sequence is CAWSHRQGVAFF. The CDR3 DNA reads TGTGCCTGGAGTCATAGACAGGGGGTGGCTTTCTTT.

There are a few counts of this clone. The chain uses TRBV10-1 and TRBJ2-7; 12 nucleotides agree with TRBD2. Germline CDR1 is WNHNN and CDR2 is SYGVQD (reference sequence). Trimming took 9 bases from V and 0 from J; bases not matched to a gene: 12. The CDR3 runs to 17 residues. The CDR3 is CARGTSGPRDVSYEQYF. The CDR3, as DNA: TGCGCCAGGGGGACTAGCGGGCCCAGAGATGTCTCCTACGAGCAGTACTTC.

This sequence joins TRBV18 and TRBJ2-3; TRBD2 aligns across 8 bases. Germline assignment: CDR1 KGHSH and CDR2 LQKENI. Trimming cost V 3 bases and J 9 bases; bases outside gene matches: 8. The CDR3 consists of 14 residues. The CDR3 DNA sequence: TGTGCCAGCTCACCTCGGGAGGGGGAGATAACGCAGTATTTT. Its translation: CASSPREGEITQYF.

The rearrangement links TRBV24-1 to TRBJ2-3; a possible D gene is TRBD1 (5 bases). Looked up from germline, CDR1 is KGHDR and CDR2 is SFDVKD. Trimming cost V 7 bases and J 2 bases, with 12 bases left between them. The CDR3 has 14 amino acids. CDR3 in amino acids: CATRETGTTDTQYF. CDR3 DNA sequence: TGTGCCACCAGAGAAACAGGAACCACAGATACGCAGTATTTT.

The chain carries TRBV29-1 and TRBJ1-1, with 7 bases fitting TRBD1. The V gene end was trimmed by 5 bases and the J gene end by 7 bases; junction bases not matched to a gene: 16. This CDR3 contains 15 residues. Germline CDR1 reads SQVTM; CDR2 reads ANQGSEA. The CDR3 region is CSVMRQTGVRGEAFF. The DNA for the CDR3 is TGCAGCGTTATGCGCCAAACAGGGGTTAGGGGTGAAGCTTTCTTT.

The chain uses TRBV7-8 and TRBJ2-7; D call uncertain. V lost 1 base and J 2 bases, leaving 9 bases between the germline ends. The germline V gene has CDR1 SGHVS and CDR2 FQNEAQ. This CDR3 spans 14 amino acids. The CDR3 region is CASSLVGGTYEQYF. CDR3 sequence (DNA): TGTGCCAGCAGCTTAGTTGGCGGAACCTACGAGCAGTACTTC. Complete variable domain (other parts from reference TRBV7-8 and TRBJ2-7): GAGVSQSPRYKVAKRGQDVALRCDPISGHVSLFWYQQALGQGPEFLTYFQNEAQLDKSGLPSDRFFAERPEGSVSTLKIQRTQQEDSAVYLCASSLVGGTYEQYFGPGTRLTVT.

In this sample, this clone turned up once. For the CDR3, the DNA is TGTGCCAGTAGTATACAGGGATGGAGTGAAAAACTGTTTTTT. Amino acids: CASSIQGWSEKLFF. The J gene is TRBJ1-4, the V gene TRBV19, with a possible D match to TRBD1 (5 bases). V was cut by 2 bases and J by 7 bases, with 11 bases left in between. The V gene's germline CDR1 is LNHDA and CDR2 SQIVND (reference sequence). The CDR3 length is 14 residues.

This chain joins TRBV4-1 and TRBJ2-5, with 7 bases that match TRBD1. With 4 bases clipped from V and 4 bases from J, the junction kept 6 bases outside the gene matches. Germline CDR1 and CDR2: MGHRA and YSYEKL. CDR3 size: 14 residues. The CDR3 nucleotides read TGCGCCAGCAGCCCTAGGGGGCCCGGAGAGACCCAGTACTTC. This gives the protein CASSPRGPGETQYF.

This rearrangement joins TRBV5-1 to TRBJ2-1; D is uncertain. The germline CDR1 and CDR2 sequences are SGHRS and YFSETQ. CDR3 length: 14 residues. V shed 4 bases and J shed 10 bases, with 18 bases lying between them. The CDR3 sequence: CASSPPTPSGEQFF. The CDR3 bases are TGCGCCAGCAGCCCCCCGACTCCTTCCGGCGAGCAGTTCTTC. Drawing the rest from reference TRBV5-1 and TRBJ2-1, the complete variable domain is KAGVTQTPRYLIKTRGQQVTLSCSPISGHRSVSWYQQTPGQGLQFLFEYFSETQRNKGNFPGRFSGRQFSNSRSEMNVSTLELGDSALYLCASSPPTPSGEQFFGPGTRLTVL.

The chain carries TRBV6-2 or TRBV6-3 and TRBJ2-7; 7 nucleotides agree with TRBD1. V shed 3 bases and J 0 bases; nucleotides not matched to a gene: 5. The V gene's germline CDR1 is MNHEY and CDR2 SVGEGT. CDR3 length: 15 amino acids. The CDR3 DNA follows: TGTGCCAGCAGTTATCCGGGACAGTTCTCCTACGAGCAGTACTTC. Encoded protein: CASSYPGQFSYEQYF.